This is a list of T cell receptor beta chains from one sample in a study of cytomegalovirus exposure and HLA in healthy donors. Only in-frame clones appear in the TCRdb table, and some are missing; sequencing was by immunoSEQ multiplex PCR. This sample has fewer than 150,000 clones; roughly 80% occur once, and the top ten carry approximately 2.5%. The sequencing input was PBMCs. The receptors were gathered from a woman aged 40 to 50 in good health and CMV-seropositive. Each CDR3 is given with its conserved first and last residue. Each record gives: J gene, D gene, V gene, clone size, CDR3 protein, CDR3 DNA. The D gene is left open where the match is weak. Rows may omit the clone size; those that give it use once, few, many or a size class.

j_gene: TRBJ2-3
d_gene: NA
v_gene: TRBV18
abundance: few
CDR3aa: CASSPSKLTGLIDTQYF
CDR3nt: TGTGCCAGCTCACCGTCGAAGCTAACAGGTTTGATAGATACGCAGTATTTT

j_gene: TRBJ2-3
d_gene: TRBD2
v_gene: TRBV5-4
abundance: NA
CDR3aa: CASSLKLAGSTDTQYF
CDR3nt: TGTGCCAGCAGCTTAAAACTAGCGGGTAGCACAGATACGCAGTATTTT

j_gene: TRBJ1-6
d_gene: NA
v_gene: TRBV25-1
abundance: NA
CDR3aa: CASSPLGGDYNSPLHF
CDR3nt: TGTGCCAGCAGTCCACTGGGGGGGGATTATAATTCACCCCTCCACTTT

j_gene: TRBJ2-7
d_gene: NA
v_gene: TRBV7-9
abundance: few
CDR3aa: CASSLAGGRYEQYF
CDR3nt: TGTGCCAGCAGCTTAGCAGGGGGTCGCTACGAGCAGTACTTC

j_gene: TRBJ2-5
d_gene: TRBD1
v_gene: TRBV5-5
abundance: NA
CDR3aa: CASSRQGVQETQYF
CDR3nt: TGTGCCAGCAGCCGACAGGGGGTTCAAGAGACCCAGTACTTC

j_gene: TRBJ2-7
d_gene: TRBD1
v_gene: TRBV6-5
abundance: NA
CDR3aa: CASSSRTGGSYEQYF
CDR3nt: TGTGCCAGCAGTTCTAGGACAGGGGGAAGCTACGAGCAGTACTTC

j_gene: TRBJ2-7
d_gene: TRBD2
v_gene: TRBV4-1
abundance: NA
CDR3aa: CASSLGTSGPGEQYF
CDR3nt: TGCGCCAGCAGCCTCGGGACTAGCGGGCCAGGGGAGCAGTACTTC

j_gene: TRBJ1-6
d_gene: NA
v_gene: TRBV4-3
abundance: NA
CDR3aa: CASSQDSRSSYNSPLHF
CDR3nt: TGCGCCAGCAGCCAAGATAGTAGGAGCTCCTATAATTCCCCCCTCCACTTT

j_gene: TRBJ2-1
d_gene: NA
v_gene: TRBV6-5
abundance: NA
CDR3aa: CASNRGAVSEQFF
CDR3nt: TGTGCCAGCAACCGGGGAGCCGTCTCTGAGCAGTTCTTC

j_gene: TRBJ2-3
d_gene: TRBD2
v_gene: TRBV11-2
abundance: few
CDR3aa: CASSFSTSGRADTQYF
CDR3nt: TGTGCCAGCAGCTTTTCGACTAGCGGGAGGGCAGATACGCAGTATTTT

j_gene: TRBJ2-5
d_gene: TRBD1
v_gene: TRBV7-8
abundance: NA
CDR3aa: CASSFGQVKQETQYF
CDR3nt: TGTGCCAGCAGCTTTGGACAGGTCAAACAAGAGACCCAGTACTTC

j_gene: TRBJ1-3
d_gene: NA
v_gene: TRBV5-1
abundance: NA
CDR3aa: CASSLGGGSGNTIYF
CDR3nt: TGCGCCAGCAGCTTGGGAGGGGGCTCTGGAAACACCATATATTTT

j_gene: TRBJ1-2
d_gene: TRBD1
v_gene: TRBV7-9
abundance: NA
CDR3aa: CASSIDRAYGYTF
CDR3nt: TGTGCCAGCAGCATAGACAGGGCCTATGGCTACACCTTC

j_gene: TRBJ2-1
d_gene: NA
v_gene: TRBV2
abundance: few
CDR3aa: CASSRARDEQFF
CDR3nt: TGTGCCAGCAGTCGAGCCCGGGATGAGCAGTTCTTC

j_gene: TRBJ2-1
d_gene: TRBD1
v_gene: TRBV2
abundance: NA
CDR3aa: CASSGRGQGGHEQFF
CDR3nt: TGTGCCAGCAGTGGGAGGGGACAGGGGGGTCATGAGCAGTTCTTC

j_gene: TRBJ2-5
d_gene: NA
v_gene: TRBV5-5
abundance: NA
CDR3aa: CASSLGTVRETQYF
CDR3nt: TGTGCCAGCAGCTTAGGGACTGTACGGGAGACCCAGTACTTC

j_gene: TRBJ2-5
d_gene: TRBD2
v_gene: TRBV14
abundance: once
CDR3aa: CASSVRDYIGTQYF
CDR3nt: TGTGCCAGCAGCGTTCGGGACTACATCGGGACCCAGTACTTC

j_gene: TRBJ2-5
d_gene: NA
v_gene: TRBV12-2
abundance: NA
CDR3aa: CASRLHQETQYF
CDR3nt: TGTGCAAGTCGTCTACACCAAGAGACCCAGTACTTC

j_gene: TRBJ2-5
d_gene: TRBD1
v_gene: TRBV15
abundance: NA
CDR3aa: CATSKDREETQYF
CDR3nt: TGTGCCACCAGCAAGGACAGGGAAGAGACCCAGTACTTC

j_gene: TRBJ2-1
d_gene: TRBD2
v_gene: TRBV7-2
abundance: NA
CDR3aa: CASSLEGAGGYEQFF
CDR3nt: TGTGCCAGCAGCTTAGAAGGAGCGGGAGGATATGAGCAGTTCTTC

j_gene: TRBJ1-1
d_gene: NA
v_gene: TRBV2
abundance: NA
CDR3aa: CASSDRHNTEAFF
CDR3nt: TGTGCCAGCAGTGATAGACACAACACTGAAGCTTTCTTT

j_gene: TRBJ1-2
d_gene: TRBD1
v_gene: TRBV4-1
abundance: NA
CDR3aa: CASSQVGQGAGGGYTF
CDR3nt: TGCGCCAGCAGCCAAGTGGGTCAGGGGGCAGGAGGAGGCTACACCTTC

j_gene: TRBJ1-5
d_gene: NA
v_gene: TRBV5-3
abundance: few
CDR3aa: CARSLRGQPQHF
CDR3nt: TGTGCCAGAAGCTTAAGGGGACAGCCCCAGCATTTT

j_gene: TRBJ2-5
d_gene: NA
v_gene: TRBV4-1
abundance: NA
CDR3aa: CASSPPEGAQYF
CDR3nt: TGCGCCAGCAGCCCGCCCGAGGGGGCCCAGTACTTC

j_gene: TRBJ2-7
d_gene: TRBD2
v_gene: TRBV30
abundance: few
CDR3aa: CAWRGSGSPEQYF
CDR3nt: TGTGCCTGGAGAGGCAGCGGGAGCCCCGAGCAGTACTTC

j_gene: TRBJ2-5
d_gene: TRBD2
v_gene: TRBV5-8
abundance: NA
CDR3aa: CASSLNLLAGASGTQYF
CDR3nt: TGTGCCAGCAGCTTGAATCTCCTAGCGGGGGCCTCAGGGACCCAGTACTTC

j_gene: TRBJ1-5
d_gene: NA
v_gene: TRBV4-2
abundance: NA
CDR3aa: CGRGWDQPQHF
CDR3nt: TGTGGGCGGGGTTGGGACCAGCCCCAGCATTTT

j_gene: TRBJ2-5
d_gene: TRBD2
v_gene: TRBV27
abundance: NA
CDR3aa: CASSFAAGDLQETQYF
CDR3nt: TGTGCCAGCAGTTTCGCGGCGGGGGACCTCCAAGAGACCCAGTACTTC

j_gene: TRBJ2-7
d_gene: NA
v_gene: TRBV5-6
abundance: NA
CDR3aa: CASSLRGGGYEQYF
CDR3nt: TGTGCCAGCAGCTTGCGAGGGGGTGGCTACGAGCAGTACTTC

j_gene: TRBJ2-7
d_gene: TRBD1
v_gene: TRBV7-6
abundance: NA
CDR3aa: CASSFISGGQDEQYF
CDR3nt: TGTGCCAGCAGCTTTATTTCAGGGGGCCAAGACGAGCAGTACTTC

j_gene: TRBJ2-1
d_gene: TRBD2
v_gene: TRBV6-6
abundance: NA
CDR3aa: CASSSFGTSGRDEQFF
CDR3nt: TGTGCCAGCAGTTCGTTCGGGACTAGCGGGAGAGATGAGCAGTTCTTC

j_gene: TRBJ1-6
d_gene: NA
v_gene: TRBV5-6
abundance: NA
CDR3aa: CASSPGEYNSPLHF
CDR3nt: TGTGCCAGCAGCCCGGGGGAATATAATTCACCCCTCCACTTT

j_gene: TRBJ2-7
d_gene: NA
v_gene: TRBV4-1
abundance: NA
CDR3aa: CASSHGLSYEQYF
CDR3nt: TGCGCCAGCAGCCATGGACTATCCTACGAGCAGTACTTC

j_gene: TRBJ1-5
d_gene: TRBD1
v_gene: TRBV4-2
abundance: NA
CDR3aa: CASSQVTGSKDQPQHF
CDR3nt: TGTGCCAGCAGCCAGGTGACAGGGTCTAAGGATCAGCCCCAGCATTTT

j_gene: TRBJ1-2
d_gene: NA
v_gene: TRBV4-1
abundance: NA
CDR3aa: CASRQIAGRDLYGYTF
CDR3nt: TGCGCCAGCAGGCAAATAGCGGGGCGCGATCTCTATGGCTACACCTTC

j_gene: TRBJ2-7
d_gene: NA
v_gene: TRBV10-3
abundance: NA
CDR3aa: CATGGTERSYEQYF
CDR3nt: TGTGCCACAGGAGGGACAGAGCGCTCCTACGAGCAGTACTTC

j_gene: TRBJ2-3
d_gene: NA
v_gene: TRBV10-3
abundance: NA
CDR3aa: CASAVAADTQYF
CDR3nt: TGTGCCAGCGCGGTAGCCGCAGATACGCAGTATTTT

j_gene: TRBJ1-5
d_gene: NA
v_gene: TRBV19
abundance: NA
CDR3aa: CASTLDGQPNQPQHF
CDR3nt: TGTGCCAGTACCCTCGATGGACAGCCTAATCAGCCCCAGCATTTT

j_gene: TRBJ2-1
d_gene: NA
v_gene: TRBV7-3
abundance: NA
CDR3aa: CASRSDRSSYNEQFF
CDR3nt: TGTGCCAGCAGATCCGACAGGAGCTCCTACAATGAGCAGTTCTTC

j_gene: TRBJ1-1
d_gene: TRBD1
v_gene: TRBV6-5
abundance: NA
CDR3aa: CASSYRVTGGRTEAFF
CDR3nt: TGTGCCAGCAGTTACAGGGTGACAGGGGGGAGAACTGAAGCTTTCTTT

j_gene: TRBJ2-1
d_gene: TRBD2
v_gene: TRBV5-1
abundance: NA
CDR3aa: CASSLDWASGGTSYNEQFF
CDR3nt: TGCGCCAGCAGCTTGGACTGGGCTAGCGGGGGGACCTCCTACAATGAGCAGTTCTTC

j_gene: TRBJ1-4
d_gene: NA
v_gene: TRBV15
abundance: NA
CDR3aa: CATSRDFGIQYGPNEKLFF
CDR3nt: TGTGCCACCAGCAGAGATTTCGGGATCCAATACGGGCCTAATGAAAAACTGTTTTTT

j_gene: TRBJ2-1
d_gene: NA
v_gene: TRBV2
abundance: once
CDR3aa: CASSGTGQNSYNEQFF
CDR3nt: TGTGCCAGCAGTGGAACAGGGCAGAACTCCTACAATGAGCAGTTCTTC

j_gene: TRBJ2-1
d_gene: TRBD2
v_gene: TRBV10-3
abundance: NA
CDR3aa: CAISESWVAGAPEQFF
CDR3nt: TGTGCCATCAGTGAGTCTTGGGTAGCGGGAGCTCCTGAGCAGTTCTTC